The clone carrying this T cell receptor (beta chain) was seen at least ten times. As yet, its antigen is unknown. The data stem from a study of T cell repertoires in cytomegalovirus infection. Across the study: Recently described HLA-C-restricted plus well-studied HLA-B-restricted CMV epitopes were used. Shared public TCR beta signatures pointed to both CMV infection and a matching HLA type. General study results and limits: Summed frequency of public TCR beta families distinguished CMV carriers with the relevant HLA. Clonotypes of TCR beta that were HLA-C-restricted and CMV-specific dominated the ex vivo response.

One entry per CDR3 protein, called by TCRdb with MiXCR from the reads. The sample holds some 320,000 distinct CDR3 sequences, around 29% seen once. The germline V gene has CDR1 SGHTA and CDR2 FQGTGA. The junction had 2 bases not matched to a gene; V was cut back by 0 bases and J by 2 bases. CDR3 length equals 15 residues. The material was cultured PBMCs, obtained from culture after CMV antigen stimulation. This sequence was found in a human donor in good health (CMV status not recorded). Some clones in this sample may be carry-over from other donors' samples. This rearrangement joins TRBV7-3 to TRBJ2-7, with 9 bases aligning to TRBD2. CDR3 coding DNA: TGTGCCAGCAGCTTAACGCCTAGCGGGGCCTACGAGCAGTACTTC. This gives the protein CASSLTPSGAYEQYF.